This TCR beta chain was sequenced for a study of control samples from healthy donors and cancer patients. This table comes from immunoSEQ multiplex PCR, and its TCRdb copy is limited to in-frame clones, with some not included. The sample consists of 45,000 to 55,000 clones, 93% of them appearing once. Germline CDR1 and CDR2: SGHKS and YYEKEE (reference sequence). This CDR3 region has 14 residues. V was clipped by 4 bases and J by 10 bases, with 18 bases between them. Sequencing used PBMCs. This sequence joins TRBV5-5 and TRBJ1-5; the D gene is possibly TRBD1 (6 bases). The receptor comes from a woman in her forties or fifties with head and neck cancer. CDR3 coding DNA: TGTGCCAGCAGCCTAGAGGGGGGCGTAGGACCCCAGCATTTT. Amino acids: CASSLEGGVGPQHF.